These 31 T cell receptor beta chains share one sample of origin, sequenced in a study of shared clonotypes between healthy human individuals. CD45RO-negative, CCR7-positively selected cells formed the naive CD8 fraction, excluding terminally differentiated effector memory CD45RA+ cells. The assay was immunoSEQ multiplex PCR, and TCRdb's table has in-frame clones only and misses some. The profile shows some 580,000 clones, 95% to 98% of them singletons. Sequences were obtained from naive CD8+ T cells sorted from blood. These receptors came from a man younger than 45 in good health.

The J gene is TRBJ2-1, the V gene TRBV9; TRBD1 matches at 10 bases. Germline values: CDR1 SGDLS, CDR2 YYNGEE. The CDR3 is 16 amino acids. V was pared by 3 bases and J by 9 bases, with 12 bases of the junction left unmatched. CDR3 nucleotide sequence: TGTGCCAGCAGCGATCGACCGGGACAGGGGTTTAGTGAGCAGTTCTTC. This translates into CASSDRPGQGFSEQFF.

This rearrangement joins TRBV19 to TRBJ2-1; no firm D call. The germline V gene has CDR1 LNHDA and CDR2 SQIVND (reference sequence). The germline V and J ends were trimmed by 7 bases and 2 bases, with 9 bases remaining between them. The CDR3 totals 13 residues. The CDR3 protein is CASKTPTYNEQFF. CDR3 in DNA: TGTGCCAGTAAGACACCCACCTACAATGAGCAGTTCTTC.

This chain links TRBV29-1 with TRBJ2-5; D unclear. V was shortened by 2 bases and J by 3 bases, with 10 bases between the two germline ends. CDR3 size: 13 residues. Germline V gene sequence: CDR1 SQVTM, CDR2 ANQGSEA. The CDR3 DNA sequence: TGCAGCGTTGAACGGGCGGACGAAGAGACCCAGTACTTC. Amino acids: CSVERADEETQYF.

The chain is built from TRBV9 and TRBJ2-7; the match to TRBD2 covers 7 bases. The CDR3 length is 15 residues. CDR1 is SGDLS and CDR2 is YYNGEE in the germline V gene. V was clipped by 4 bases and J by 5 bases; unmatched bases: 12. The DNA of the CDR3 is TGTGCCAGCAGCCCCGCCAGGACTAGTACCCACGAGCAGTACTTC. Translated: CASSPARTSTHEQYF. The full variable domain, completed using reference TRBV9 and TRBJ2-7, is DSGVTQTPKHLITATGQRVTLRCSPRSGDLSVYWYQQSLDQGLQFLIQYYNGEERAKGNILERFSAQQFPDLHSELNLSSLELGDSALYFCASSPARTSTHEQYFGPGTRLTVT.

The V call is TRBV7-3, the J call TRBJ2-4; D ambiguous. With 0 bases removed from V and 0 bases from J, the gap between germline ends came to 27 bases. Germline V gene lookup returns CDR1 SGHTA and CDR2 FQGTGA. The CDR3 contains 22 residues. CDR3 amino acids: CASSLTNPSLAGLDLAKNIQYF. In DNA form, the CDR3 reads TGTGCCAGCAGCTTAACGAATCCCAGCTTGGCTGGCTTAGACTTAGCCAAAAACATTCAGTACTTC.

The chain employs TRBV9 and TRBJ1-1; 9 bases are shared with TRBD1. After removal of 0 bases from V and 3 bases from J, the junction contained 6 bases not matched to a gene. The CDR3 totals 16 residues. Germline CDR1 SGDLS, CDR2 YYNGEE. CDR3 amino acids: CASSVGTGGRDTEAFF. The CDR3 DNA reads as TGTGCCAGCAGCGTAGGAACAGGGGGCCGCGACACTGAAGCTTTCTTT.

V gene TRBV7-2 combines with J gene TRBJ1-2; the D is unclear. V lost 0 bases and J 6 bases, leaving 11 bases between the germline ends. This CDR3 is 14 amino acids long. Germline CDR1 SGHTA, CDR2 FQGNSA. The CDR3 bases are TGTGCCAGCAGCTTAGCCGACGTTTCCGATGGCTACACCTTC. It translates to CASSLADVSDGYTF.

The chain couples TRBV2 to TRBJ2-7; 9 bases are shared with TRBD2. Germline CDR1 SNHLY, CDR2 FYNNEI. This CDR3 is 15 amino acids long. The ends lost 6 bases at V and 3 bases at J; junction bases unmatched: 9. The CDR3 DNA is TGTGCCAGCAGGCTGGCCTTAGCGGGAGTCTACGAGCAGTACTTC. Its protein product is CASRLALAGVYEQYF.

The genes are TRBV2 and TRBJ2-3; weak D call: TRBD1 (8 bases). Trimming took 10 bases from V and 3 from J, leaving 17 bases between them. This CDR3 has 14 residues. The germline V gene has CDR1 SNHLY and CDR2 FYNNEI. DNA of the CDR3: TGTGCCATACAGGGGGGAGGGACAACAGATACGCAGTATTTT. Encoded protein: CAIQGGGTTDTQYF.

This sequence joins TRBV4-1 and TRBJ2-5, with 9 bases aligning to TRBD1. The CDR3 runs 13 residues. J lost 7 bases, V lost 3 bases, and 3 bases had no gene match. The germline V gene encodes CDR1 MGHRA and CDR2 YSYEKL. CDR3 sequence (DNA): TGCGCCAGCAGCCAGACAGGGGGAGGGACCCAGTACTTC. Amino acids: CASSQTGGGTQYF.

V is TRBV14 and J is TRBJ2-1; D gene unclear. V shed 2 bases and J shed 3 bases, with 8 bases lying between them. CDR3 length: 14 amino acids. From germline, CDR1 is SGHDN and CDR2 FVKESK. CDR3 amino acids: CASSQSTSYNEQFF. Here the CDR3 DNA reads TGTGCCAGCAGCCAATCGACAAGCTACAATGAGCAGTTCTTC.

The genes are TRBV4-1 and TRBJ2-7, with a tentative D call TRBD1 (6 bases). The V and J ends lost 3 bases and 1 base respectively, with 13 bases between them. CDR1 MGHRA and CDR2 YSYEKL come from the germline V gene. This CDR3 is built from 15 residues. The CDR3 DNA is TGCGCCAGCAGCCATGCTGACAGGAGGTCCTACGAGCAGTACTTC. Translation gives CASSHADRRSYEQYF.

The rearrangement joins TRBV4-3 to TRBJ1-1; D call uncertain. Germline lookup yields CDR1 LGHNA and CDR2 YSLEER. The CDR3 is made up of 15 amino acids. The V and J ends lost 0 bases and 4 bases respectively, with 12 bases between them. CDR3 residues: CASSQDRGDFTEAFF. In DNA form, the CDR3 reads TGCGCCAGCAGCCAAGATCGCGGGGATTTCACTGAAGCTTTCTTT.

This chain joins TRBV7-9 and TRBJ2-7; possible D gene TRBD2, 6 bases. V shed 5 bases and J shed 6 bases, with 14 bases lying between them. Germline V gene data show CDR1 as SEHNR and CDR2 as FQNEAQ (reference sequence). The CDR3 length is 13 residues. The CDR3 loop reads CASSPSMRGEQYF. The CDR3, as DNA: TGTGCCAGCAGCCCATCAATGCGGGGCGAGCAGTACTTC.

The chain employs TRBV27 and TRBJ2-1; no reliable D call. The germline V gene has CDR1 MNHEY and CDR2 SMNVEV (reference sequence). Trimming removed 5 bases from V and 4 bases from J, with 9 bases in between. This CDR3 has 13 amino acids. CDR3 in DNA: TGTGCCAGCAGTGACGGACCTTACAATGAGCAGTTCTTC. It translates to CASSDGPYNEQFF.

V usage is TRBV6-6 and J usage is TRBJ2-1, with D unresolved. Germline V gene data show CDR1 as MNHNY and CDR2 as SVGAGI (reference sequence). Trimming removed 3 bases at V and 4 bases at J, with 10 bases between. This CDR3 has 14 residues. As DNA, the CDR3 is TGTGCCAGCAGTTATCAAGGGCCTTACAATGAGCAGTTCTTC. This translates into CASSYQGPYNEQFF.

The rearrangement joins TRBV7-9 to TRBJ2-5, with TRBD1 identical over 12 bases. The germline V gene has CDR1 SEHNR and CDR2 FQNEAQ (reference sequence). V lost 4 bases and J lost 4; bases outside the gene matches: 13. CDR3 size: 18 residues. Here the CDR3 DNA reads TGTGCCAGCAGCTGGGGGACAGGGGGCAGTGGGAGAAGAGAGACCCAGTACTTC. Translation gives CASSWGTGGSGRRETQYF.

The chain is built from TRBV29-1 and TRBJ2-7; TRBD2 matches at 9 bases. This CDR3 has 15 residues. CDR1 is SQVTM, CDR2 ANQGSEA, per germline. The trim removed 3 bases at V and 0 bases at J, leaving 6 bases unmatched. The CDR3 sequence: CSVESRTSDSYEQYF. CDR3 in DNA: TGCAGCGTTGAGTCTCGGACTAGCGACTCCTACGAGCAGTACTTC.

The V gene is TRBV15, the J gene TRBJ2-7; D is tentatively TRBD1 or TRBD2 (5 bases each). Trimming removed 3 bases from V and 6 bases from J, with 18 bases in between. This CDR3 contains 15 residues. Germline V gives CDR1 LNHNV, CDR2 YYDKDF (reference sequence). This CDR3 reads CATSRLRDPPIEQYF. The CDR3, as DNA: TGTGCCACCAGCAGGCTCCGGGACCCACCTATCGAGCAGTACTTC. The whole variable domain, filled in from reference TRBV15 and TRBJ2-7, reads DAMVIQNPRYQVTQFGKPVTLSCSQTLNHNVMYWYQQKSSQAPKLLFHYYDKDFNNEADTPDNFQSRRPNTSFCFLDIRSPGLGDTAMYLCATSRLRDPPIEQYFGPGTRLTVT.

This clone was recorded once. The chain uses TRBV30 and TRBJ2-2; D unclear. The CDR3 is 12 amino acids. Trimming pared 1 base from V and 7 bases from J, leaving 7 bases between. Germline-derived CDR1 and CDR2 are GTSNPN and SVGIG (reference sequence). The DNA of the CDR3 is TGTGCCTGGAGTGAGATAGGCGGGGAGCTGTTTTTT. The encoded protein is CAWSEIGGELFF.

The rearrangement links TRBV5-4 to TRBJ1-2; 8 bases match TRBD1. Germline-derived CDR1 and CDR2 are SGHNT and YYREEE (reference sequence). The CDR3 covers 14 residues. The trim removed 3 bases at V and 4 bases at J, leaving 5 bases unmatched. The CDR3 nucleotides are TGTGCCAGCAGCTCGGACAGGGTGGGCTATGGCTACACCTTC. Translation gives CASSSDRVGYGYTF.

The V gene is TRBV1, the J gene TRBJ1-5; TRBD1, the D gene given by the table, was not confirmed from the DNA. TRBV1 is given as a pseudogene. The CDR3 is 19 residues long. The CDR3 spells CTSSQDDPQNRGANQPQHF. CDR3 in DNA: TGCACCAGCAGCCAAGACGACCCCCAAAACAGGGGAGCCAATCAGCCCCAGCATTTT.

This chain uses TRBV9 with TRBJ2-1, with D possibly being TRBD1 (6 bases). V lost 0 bases to trimming and J lost 8 bases, with 9 bases between them. This CDR3 region has 13 residues. CDR1 is SGDLS, CDR2 YYNGEE, per germline. CDR3 coding DNA: TGTGCCAGCAGCGTAGGTGGGGGCCATGAGCAGTTCTTC. Protein product: CASSVGGGHEQFF.

The V gene is TRBV5-1, the J gene TRBJ2-7, with D tentatively TRBD1 (6 bases). This CDR3 comprises 13 residues. Trimming removed 4 bases at V and 7 bases at J, with 15 bases between. Germline V gives CDR1 SGHRS, CDR2 YFSETQ. CDR3 nucleotides: TGCGCCAGCAGCCTGACAGGCACTGGGGAGCAGTACTTC. Residues: CASSLTGTGEQYF. The whole variable domain, filled in from reference TRBV5-1 and TRBJ2-7, reads KAGVTQTPRYLIKTRGQQVTLSCSPISGHRSVSWYQQTPGQGLQFLFEYFSETQRNKGNFPGRFSGRQFSNSRSEMNVSTLELGDSALYLCASSLTGTGEQYFGPGTRLTVT.

V and J are TRBV10-3 and TRBJ1-1; D call uncertain. Germline values: CDR1 ENHRY, CDR2 SYGVKD. CDR3 length: 13 amino acids. Trimming took 6 bases from V and 1 from J, leaving 9 bases between them. The CDR3 loop is CAIRPPGNTEAFF. CDR3 nucleotides: TGTGCCATCAGGCCCCCCGGGAACACTGAAGCTTTCTTT.

The J gene is TRBJ2-3, the V gene TRBV29-1; tentatively, D is TRBD1 (7 bases). Trimming took off 1 base at V and 5 bases at J, with 13 bases between the two ends. CDR1 SQVTM and CDR2 ANQGSEA come from the germline V gene. The CDR3 is 14 residues long. CDR3 sequence: CSVEGQGGRDTQYF. The CDR3 nucleotides read TGCAGCGTTGAAGGACAGGGAGGACGAGATACGCAGTATTTT.

This chain joins TRBV4-1 and TRBJ1-3; D is unclear. The CDR3 consists of 15 residues. Germline V CDR1 and CDR2: MGHRA, YSYEKL. Trimming cost V 1 base and J 0 bases, with 7 bases left between them. The CDR3 sequence is CASSQGKNSGNTIYF. Here the CDR3 DNA reads TGCGCCAGCAGCCAAGGGAAAAACTCTGGAAACACCATATATTTT.

The rearrangement joins TRBV27 to TRBJ1-2; 7 bases map to TRBD1. Trimming at V came to 5 bases and at J to 4 bases, leaving 7 bases not matched to a gene. The CDR3 has 14 amino acids. CDR1 and CDR2 (germline): MNHEY, SMNVEV (reference sequence). CDR3 protein: CASSTRTGVYGYTF. CDR3 sequence (DNA): TGTGCCAGCAGTACCCGGACAGGTGTCTATGGCTACACCTTC.

This clone has only one observation. CDR3 residues: CASKGYNEQFF. Written as DNA, the CDR3 is TGTGCCAGTAAGGGGTACAATGAGCAGTTCTTC. The V call is TRBV7-2, the J call TRBJ2-1, with D possibly matching TRBD1 (5 bases). Trimming cost V 9 bases and J 4 bases, with 7 bases left between them. The CDR3 length is 11 residues. Germline V gives CDR1 SGHTA, CDR2 FQGNSA. The full variable domain, in which reference TRBV7-2 and TRBJ2-1 provide the parts outside the CDR3, is GAGVSQSPSNKVTEKGKDVELRCDPISGHTALYWYRQSLGQGLEFLIYFQGNSAPDKSGLPSDRFSAERTGGSVSTLTIQRTQQEDSAVYLCASKGYNEQFFGPGTRLTVL.

This clone was detected once. The sample contains more than one DNA sequence encoding this CDR3. The rearrangement joins TRBV11-2 to TRBJ2-7, with no clear D. CDR1 is SGHAT and CDR2 is FQNNGV in the germline V gene. The CDR3 length is 13 residues. Trimming took 0 bases from V and 2 from J, leaving 5 bases between them. CDR3 in amino acids: CASSLEYTYEQYF. The DNA of the CDR3 is TGTGCCAGCAGCTTAGAATATACCTACGAGCAGTACTTC.

The V and J genes are TRBV5-1 and TRBJ2-1; a possible D gene is TRBD2 (6 bases). CDR3 size: 15 residues. V was clipped by 0 bases and J by 7 bases, with 14 bases between them. Germline V lookup: CDR1 SGHRS, CDR2 YFSETQ. CDR3 DNA: TGCGCCAGCAGCTTGGAAGGTGCTAGCGCTAATGAGCAGTTCTTC. Translating gives CASSLEGASANEQFF.